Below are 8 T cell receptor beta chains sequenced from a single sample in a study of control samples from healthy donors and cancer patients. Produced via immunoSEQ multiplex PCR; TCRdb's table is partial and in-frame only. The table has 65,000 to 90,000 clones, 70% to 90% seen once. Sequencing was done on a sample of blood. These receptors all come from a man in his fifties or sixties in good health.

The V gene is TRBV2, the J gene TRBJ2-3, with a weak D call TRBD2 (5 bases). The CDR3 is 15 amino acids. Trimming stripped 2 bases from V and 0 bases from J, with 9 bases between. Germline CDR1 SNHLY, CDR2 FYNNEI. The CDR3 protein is CASSEWRTSTDTQYF. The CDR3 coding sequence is TGTGCCAGCAGTGAATGGAGGACTAGCACAGATACGCAGTATTTT.

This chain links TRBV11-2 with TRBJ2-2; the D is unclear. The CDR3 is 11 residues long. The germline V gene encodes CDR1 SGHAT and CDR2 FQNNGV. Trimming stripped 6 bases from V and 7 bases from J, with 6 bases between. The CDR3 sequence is CASRLGGELFF. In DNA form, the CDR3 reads TGTGCCAGCAGATTGGGCGGGGAGCTGTTTTTT. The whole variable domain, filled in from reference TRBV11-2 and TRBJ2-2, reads EAGVAQSPRYKIIEKRQSVAFWCNPISGHATLYWYQQILGQGPKLLIQFQNNGVVDDSQLPKDRFSAERLKGVDSTLKIQPAKLEDSAVYLCASRLGGELFFGEGSRLTVL.

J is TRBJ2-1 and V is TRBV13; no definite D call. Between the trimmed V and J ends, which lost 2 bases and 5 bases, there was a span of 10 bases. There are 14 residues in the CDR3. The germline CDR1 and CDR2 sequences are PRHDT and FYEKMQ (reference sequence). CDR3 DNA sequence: TGTGCCAGCAGCTTACTCGTTCAGAACAATGAGCAGTTCTTC. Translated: CASSLLVQNNEQFF.

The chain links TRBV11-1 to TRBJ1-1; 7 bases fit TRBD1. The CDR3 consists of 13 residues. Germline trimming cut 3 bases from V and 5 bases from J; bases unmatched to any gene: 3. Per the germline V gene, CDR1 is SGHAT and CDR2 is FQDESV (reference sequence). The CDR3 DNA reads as TGTGCCAGCAGCTTCTCACAGGGGACTGAAGCTTTCTTT. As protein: CASSFSQGTEAFF.

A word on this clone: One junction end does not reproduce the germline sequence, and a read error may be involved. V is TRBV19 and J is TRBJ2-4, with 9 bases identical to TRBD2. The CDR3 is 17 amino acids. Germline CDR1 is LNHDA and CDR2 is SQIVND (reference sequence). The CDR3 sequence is CASSTKRLAAAQNIQYF. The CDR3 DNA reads TGTGCCAGTAGTACCAAGAGACTAGCGGCAGCCCAAAACATTCAGTACTTC.

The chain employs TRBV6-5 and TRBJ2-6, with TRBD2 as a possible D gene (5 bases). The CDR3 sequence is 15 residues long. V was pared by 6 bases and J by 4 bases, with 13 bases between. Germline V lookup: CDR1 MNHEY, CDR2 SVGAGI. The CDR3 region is CASRPGKLGANVLTF. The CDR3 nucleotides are TGTGCCAGCAGACCCGGGAAGCTCGGGGCCAACGTCCTGACTTTC.

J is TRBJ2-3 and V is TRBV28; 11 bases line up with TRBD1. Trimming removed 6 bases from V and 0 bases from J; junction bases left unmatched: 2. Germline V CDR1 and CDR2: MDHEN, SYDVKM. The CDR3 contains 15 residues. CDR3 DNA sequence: TGTGCCAGCAGGGGGGACAGGGGGAGCACAGATACGCAGTATTTT. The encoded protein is CASRGDRGSTDTQYF.

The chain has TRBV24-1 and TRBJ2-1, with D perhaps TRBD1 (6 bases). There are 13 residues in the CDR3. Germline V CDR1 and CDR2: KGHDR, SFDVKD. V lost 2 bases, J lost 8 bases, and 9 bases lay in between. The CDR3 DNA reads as TGTGCCACCAGTGATTGGACAGATCATGAGCAGTTCTTC. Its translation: CATSDWTDHEQFF.